Below, 3 T cell receptor beta chains from the same sample are listed, as sequenced in a study of T cell repertoires in cytomegalovirus infection. MiXCR, applied by TCRdb to the reads, yields one record per CDR3 protein. The sample contains about 740,000 distinct CDR3 sequences, 35% to 45% of which appear only once. Sample: PBMCs. The receptors here all came from a human donor in good health (CMV status not recorded). Some clones in this sample may be carry-over from other donors' samples.

This clonotype was found a few times. The chain joins TRBV20-1 to TRBJ2-5; D not resolved. Germline V gene data show CDR1 as DFQATT and CDR2 as SNEGSKA (reference sequence). CDR3 length: 11 amino acids. V was cut by 5 bases and J by 5 bases, with 9 bases left in between. The CDR3 nucleotides read TGCAGTGCTCCTAGGGTTGAGACCCAGTACTTC. This encodes CSAPRVETQYF.

A word on this clonotype: One junction end does not reproduce the germline sequence, and a read error may be involved. The V and J genes are TRBV7-7 and TRBJ2-5; D perhaps matches TRBD1 (5 bases). Per germline, CDR1 SSHAT and CDR2 FNYEAQ (reference sequence). CDR3 size: 13 residues. CDR3 coding DNA: TGTGCTAGCAGCTTTTCCAGGGCGGAGACCCAGTACTTC. Protein: CASSFSRAETQYF.

The chain recombines TRBV18 with TRBJ1-1; 7 bases align to TRBD1. V dropped 2 bases and J dropped 7; count of bases not matched to a gene: 7. This CDR3 has 14 residues. In germline, CDR1 is KGHSH, CDR2 LQKENI. CDR3 sequence (DNA): TGTGCCAGCTCACCAAGGGGGCATGCGAGTGAAGCTTTCTTT. Its translation: CASSPRGHASEAFF. Variable domain in full (rest from reference TRBV18 and TRBJ1-1): NAGVMQNPRHLVRRRGQEARLRCSPMKGHSHVYWYRQLPEEGLKFMVYLQKENIIDESGMPKERFSAEFPKEGPSILRIQQVVRGDSAAYFCASSPRGHASEAFFGQGTRLTVV.